Presented here are 13 T cell receptor beta chains from one specimen sequenced in a study of T cell responses to AZD1222 COVID-19 vaccine. The assay was immunoSEQ multiplex PCR, and TCRdb's table has in-frame clones only and misses some. The data contain roughly 100,000 clones, about 88% of them singletons. This specimen was peripheral blood, taken on day 0 of AZD1222 vaccination. The receptors shown here come from an adult in good health.

In regard to this clone: One junction end does not reproduce the germline sequence, and a read error may be involved. V is TRBV5-1 and J is TRBJ2-3; possibly TRBD2 for D (7 bases). Germline lookup yields CDR1 SGHRS and CDR2 YFSETQ. This CDR3 has 17 residues. CDR3 in DNA: TGCGCCAGCAGCTCCGTGACTAGTGGGGGGGCGTCAGATACCCAGTATTTT. Encoded protein: CASSSVTSGGASDTQYF.

This chain's CDR3 is CASSQELGSGANVLTF. As DNA, the CDR3 is TGCGCCAGCAGCCAAGAATTGGGGTCCGGGGCCAACGTCCTGACTTTC. V gene TRBV4-1 combines with J gene TRBJ2-6; D is uncertain. CDR3 length: 16 residues. Germline V gene lookup returns CDR1 MGHRA and CDR2 YSYEKL. The V gene lost 0 bases and the J gene lost 4 bases, with 10 bases spanning the gap.

The chain joins TRBV6-1 to TRBJ2-5; 9 bases match TRBD1. The junction had 10 bases not matched to a gene; V was cut back by 3 bases and J by 5 bases. Germline V gene lookup returns CDR1 MNHNS and CDR2 SASEGT. The CDR3 runs 16 residues. The DNA for the CDR3 is TGTGCCAGCAGTGACCCCGGGACAGGGATCTTTGAGACCCAGTACTTC. Its translation: CASSDPGTGIFETQYF.

This chain connects TRBV3-1 (or the pseudogene TRBV3-2) to TRBJ2-5; 10 bases are shared with TRBD2. The germline gives CDR1 LGHDT, CDR2 YNNKEL (reference sequence). After removal of 0 bases from V and 7 bases from J, the junction contained 17 bases not matched to a gene. The CDR3 sequence is 19 residues long. Here the CDR3 reads CASSQDLIRRASGGGTQYF. The CDR3 DNA reads TGTGCCAGCAGCCAAGATCTAATAAGACGGGCTAGCGGGGGTGGGACCCAGTACTTC.

The chain carries TRBV4-1 and TRBJ1-3; D gene ambiguous. The V and J ends lost 3 bases and 2 bases respectively, with 14 bases between them. Germline-derived CDR1 and CDR2 are MGHRA and YSYEKL. The CDR3 length is 16 residues. The CDR3 region has the DNA TGCGCCAGCAGCCAGCCGATTAGCGACCCTGGAAACACCATATATTTT. The encoded protein is CASSQPISDPGNTIYF.

The rearrangement uses TRBV5-1 and TRBJ2-5; unclear D gene. The V end was cut by 1 base, the J end by 6 bases, with 7 bases between. Germline V gives CDR1 SGHRS, CDR2 YFSETQ. The CDR3 covers 12 residues. CDR3 sequence: CASSLRGKTQYF. In DNA, the CDR3 is TGCGCCAGCAGCTTGCGTGGAAAGACCCAGTACTTC.

With regard to this clone: The DNA is omitted, as the CDR3 cannot be located on it reliably, and the CDR3 follows TCRdb's listing. The CDR3 spells CATSDFGQGAPRYF. V gene TRBV24-1 combines with J gene TRBJ1-3; the tabulated D call, TRBD1, remains unverified against the DNA. Germline assignment: CDR1 KGHDR and CDR2 SFDVKD. The CDR3 numbers 14 amino acids, ends counted.

The chain carries TRBV27 and TRBJ2-6; D unclear. CDR1 and CDR2 (germline): MNHEY, SMNVEV (reference sequence). This CDR3 has 18 amino acids. V lost 3 bases and J 4 bases, leaving 19 bases between the germline ends. CDR3 loop: CASSFGGYPAHGANVLTF. The CDR3 coding sequence is TGTGCCAGCAGTTTCGGTGGGTACCCAGCTCACGGGGCCAACGTCCTGACTTTC.

CDR3 protein: CATSRVGGSTDTQYF. CDR3 sequence (DNA): TGTGCCACCAGTCGGGTTGGGGGGAGCACAGATACGCAGTATTTT. The chain uses TRBV15 and TRBJ2-3, with D maybe TRBD2 (6 bases). The CDR3 contains 15 residues. Germline-derived CDR1 and CDR2 are LNHNV and YYDKDF (reference sequence). V was cut by 6 bases and J by 0 bases, with 13 bases left in between.

The V gene is TRBV19, the J gene TRBJ2-7; 11 positions agree with TRBD1. CDR3 size: 15 residues. Looked up from germline, CDR1 is LNHDA and CDR2 is SQIVND (reference sequence). Trimming cost V 3 bases and J 6 bases; bases outside gene matches: 7. CDR3 protein: CASSMGQGVWGEQYF. CDR3 coding DNA: TGTGCCAGTAGTATGGGACAGGGGGTATGGGGCGAGCAGTACTTC.

The rearrangement uses TRBV4-1 and TRBJ1-2; D gene unclear. V was clipped by 0 bases and J by 4 bases, with 9 bases between them. Germline V lookup: CDR1 MGHRA, CDR2 YSYEKL. CDR3 size: 14 residues. CDR3 region: CASSQESRTYGYTF. The CDR3 bases are TGCGCCAGCAGCCAAGAAAGCAGAACCTATGGCTACACCTTC.

The gene calls are TRBV4-1 and TRBJ2-1, with 7 bases lining up with TRBD1. V gave up 0 bases and J gave up 5 bases; unmatched junction bases: 7. The CDR3 extends over 16 amino acids. Per germline, CDR1 MGHRA and CDR2 YSYEKL. The CDR3 loop reads CASSQESDRSDNEQFF. CDR3 DNA sequence: TGCGCCAGCAGCCAAGAGTCGGACAGGTCAGACAATGAGCAGTTCTTC.

The J gene is TRBJ2-1, the V gene TRBV5-1; D is unclear. Germline-derived CDR1 and CDR2 are SGHRS and YFSETQ. CDR3 length: 15 residues. Trimming cost V 7 bases and J 2 bases, with 16 bases left between them. CDR3 sequence (DNA): TGCGCCAGCTGGAAAGGCGAAGGCCCCTACAATGAGCAGTTCTTC. It specifies CASWKGEGPYNEQFF.